The rows below give T cell receptor beta chains drawn from one sample of a study of cytomegalovirus exposure and HLA in healthy donors. The table came from immunoSEQ multiplex PCR; TCRdb's copy has only in-frame clones and leaves some out. The table records some 180,000 clones, around 75% of them present only once. The source material was PBMCs. The receptors shown here come from a woman under 40 in good health and CMV-seronegative. Both conserved end residues are part of each CDR3. A D gene is named only where the DNA matches it firmly. Expanded clones are given a class, and other clones once, few, many or no size at all.

NA	NA	TRBV11-3	TRBJ1-3	CASSHGGISGNTIYF	TGTGCCAGCAGCCACGGAGGCATCTCTGGAAACACCATATATTTT
TRBD1	few	TRBV29-1	TRBJ1-2	CSVVGQGYGYTF	TGCAGCGTTGTCGGACAGGGGTATGGCTACACCTTC
TRBD1	NA	TRBV11-2	TRBJ1-5	CASSLDQGGPQHF	TGTGCCAGCAGCTTAGATCAGGGGGGGCCCCAGCATTTT
NA	NA	TRBV2	TRBJ1-1	CASSAGTWGPNTEAFF	TGTGCCAGCAGTGCGGGTACATGGGGGCCCAACACTGAAGCTTTCTTT
NA	NA	TRBV15	TRBJ2-5	CATSRAGGPKETQYF	TGTGCCACCAGCAGAGCCGGGGGGCCCAAAGAGACCCAGTACTTC
NA	NA	TRBV5-8	TRBJ2-2	CASSIPRTVRDTGELFF	TGTGCCAGCAGCATTCCACGGACAGTCCGAGACACCGGGGAGCTGTTTTTT
NA	NA	TRBV28	TRBJ2-5	CASSLYPTMGQGETQYF	TGTGCCAGCAGTTTATACCCTACGATGGGGCAGGGGGAGACCCAGTACTTC
NA	NA	TRBV7-2	TRBJ2-7	CASRSAGNSYEQYF	TGTGCCAGCAGGTCGGCAGGAAACTCCTACGAGCAGTACTTC
NA	NA	TRBV11-2	TRBJ2-7	CASSRTPGFYEQYF	TGTGCCAGCAGCAGAACCCCAGGGTTCTACGAGCAGTACTTC
TRBD1	NA	TRBV5-4	TRBJ1-1	CASSLGGTGGTEAFF	TGTGCCAGCAGCTTGGGAGGGACAGGGGGCACTGAAGCTTTCTTT
TRBD1	NA	TRBV18	TRBJ1-1	CASSPDRGLTEAFF	TGTGCCAGCTCACCAGACAGGGGGCTCACTGAAGCTTTCTTT
TRBD1	NA	TRBV25-1	TRBJ1-1	CASSSQGDTEAFF	TGTGCCAGCAGTTCACAGGGGGACACTGAAGCTTTCTTT
TRBD1	NA	TRBV2	TRBJ1-2	CASSDFDRGGYGYTF	TGTGCCAGCAGTGACTTTGACAGGGGGGGCTATGGCTACACCTTC
NA	NA	TRBV29-1	TRBJ1-1	CSVERKLNTEAFF	TGCAGCGTTGAGCGAAAACTGAACACTGAAGCTTTCTTT
NA	NA	TRBV18	TRBJ1-4	CASSPSSEELFF	TGTGCCAGCTCACCGAGTTCAGAGGAACTGTTTTTT
TRBD2	once	TRBV5-1	TRBJ2-1	CASSKLTSGRINEQFF	TGCGCCAGCAGCAAGCTGACTAGCGGGAGAATCAATGAGCAGTTCTTC
TRBD1	NA	TRBV10-3	TRBJ1-5	CAISEKGQANQPQHF	TGTGCCATCAGTGAAAAGGGACAGGCGAATCAGCCCCAGCATTTT
TRBD1	NA	TRBV29-1	TRBJ1-3	CSVVETGASGNTIYF	TGCAGCGTTGTTGAGACAGGGGCTTCTGGAAACACCATATATTTT
TRBD2	once	TRBV4-2	TRBJ2-7	CASSQDTAGLVSYEQYF	TGTGCCAGCAGCCAAGATACAGCGGGACTAGTTTCCTACGAGCAGTACTTC
NA	NA	TRBV27	TRBJ1-4	CASSVTRLAEKLFF	TGTGCCAGCAGTGTGACACGATTGGCTGAAAAACTGTTTTTT
TRBD1	few	TRBV11-1	TRBJ2-7	CASMGQGVNEQYF	TGTGCCAGCATGGGACAGGGTGTCAACGAGCAGTACTTC
NA	NA	TRBV9	TRBJ2-1	CASSGSGFHNEQFF	TGTGCCAGCAGCGGAAGCGGTTTCCACAATGAGCAGTTCTTC
TRBD2	few	TRBV5-8	TRBJ2-1	CASSRTGTSLTSSYNEQFF	TGTGCCAGCAGCCGGACTGGGACTAGCCTCACTAGCTCCTACAATGAGCAGTTCTTC
TRBD1	NA	TRBV19	TRBJ1-5	CASRDRGNNQPQHF	TGTGCCAGTAGGGACAGGGGAAATAATCAGCCCCAGCATTTT
NA	NA	TRBV2	TRBJ1-6	CASSATEYNSPLHF	TGTGCCAGCAGTGCGACAGAGTATAATTCACCCCTCCACTTT
NA	NA	TRBV7-9	TRBJ2-7	CASSLGLNYEQYF	TGTGCCAGCAGCTTAGGGCTTAACTACGAGCAGTACTTC
TRBD1	NA	TRBV9	TRBJ1-2	CASTPRQGPYGYTF	TGTGCCAGCACCCCTCGACAGGGCCCCTATGGCTACACCTTC
TRBD1	NA	TRBV18	TRBJ2-7	CASSPAGGMSYEQYF	TGTGCCAGCTCACCAGCAGGGGGCATGTCCTACGAGCAGTACTTC
TRBD2	NA	TRBV13	TRBJ2-1	CASRDLAGGDNEQFF	TGTGCCAGCAGGGACCTAGCGGGAGGGGACAATGAGCAGTTCTTC
TRBD2	few	TRBV5-8	TRBJ2-1	CASSLNLMTSGRDNEQFF	TGTGCCAGCAGCCTAAACCTTATGACTAGCGGGAGGGACAATGAGCAGTTCTTC
TRBD2	NA	TRBV5-1	TRBJ2-3	CASSLAATSGSGVDTQYF	TGCGCCAGCAGCTTGGCCGCGACTAGCGGGAGTGGAGTGGATACGCAGTATTTT
NA	NA	TRBV2	TRBJ1-4	CASSDRFRVEEKLFF	TGTGCCAGCAGTGACAGGTTCAGGGTGGAGGAAAAACTGTTTTTT
NA	NA	TRBV19	TRBJ2-3	CASSIATPEGTDTQYF	TGTGCCAGTAGTATAGCGACCCCGGAGGGCACAGATACGCAGTATTTT
NA	NA	TRBV7-6	TRBJ1-1	CASSLASGEGTEAFF	TGTGCCAGCAGCTTAGCGTCAGGGGAAGGTACTGAAGCTTTCTTT
NA	few	TRBV7-9	TRBJ1-2	CSSSLPQGRGHYGYTF	TGTTCCAGCAGCTTACCACAGGGTAGGGGCCACTATGGCTACACCTTC
NA	NA	TRBV27	TRBJ1-1	CASSLGGSVTEAFF	TGTGCCAGCAGTTTAGGGGGCTCAGTCACTGAAGCTTTCTTT
NA	few	TRBV13	TRBJ2-7	CASSSWGGDRSYEQYF	TGTGCCAGCAGCTCCTGGGGCGGGGACAGATCCTACGAGCAGTACTTC
NA	NA	TRBV5-1	TRBJ1-1	CASSRGGNSEAFF	TGCGCCAGCAGCCGGGGGGGAAATAGTGAAGCTTTCTTT
TRBD2	few	TRBV5-4	TRBJ2-7	CASSSSGTSPEQYF	TGTGCCAGCAGCTCCTCTGGGACTAGCCCTGAGCAGTACTTC
TRBD2	NA	TRBV18	TRBJ2-1	CASSPGEGRQFF	TGTGCCAGCTCACCTGGGGAGGGGAGGCAGTTCTTC
NA	NA	TRBV4-3	TRBJ2-5	CASSQTGIISMETQYF	TGCGCCAGCAGCCAGACGGGAATAATTTCAATGGAGACCCAGTACTTC
NA	NA	TRBV4-3	TRBJ1-2	CASSQVGSGYTF	TGCGCCAGCAGCCAAGTGGGGAGTGGCTACACCTTC
NA	NA	TRBV29-1	TRBJ2-3	CSVTGENTDTQYF	TGCAGCGTGACCGGGGAAAACACAGATACGCAGTATTTT
TRBD1	NA	TRBV5-1	TRBJ2-7	CASTPGLAGGSAIYEQYF	TGCGCCAGCACCCCGGGGCTCGCAGGGGGAAGCGCGATCTACGAGCAGTACTTC
NA	few	TRBV19	TRBJ1-1	CASSSGVSEAFF	TGTGCCAGTAGCTCCGGGGTTTCTGAAGCTTTCTTT
TRBD1	NA	TRBV9	TRBJ2-3	CASSVGTATDTQYF	TGTGCCAGCAGCGTTGGGACAGCGACGGATACGCAGTATTTT
TRBD2	NA	TRBV7-3	TRBJ2-2	CASSSGGGVNTGELFF	TGTGCCAGCAGCTCGGGAGGGGGAGTAAATACCGGGGAGCTGTTTTTT
NA	NA	TRBV7-3	TRBJ2-2	CASSPGGTGELFF	TGTGCCAGCAGTCCCGGGGGTACCGGGGAGCTGTTTTTT
NA	few	TRBV5-6	TRBJ2-1	CASSLYVASHNEQFF	TGTGCCAGCAGCTTGTACGTAGCCTCCCACAATGAGCAGTTCTTC
NA	NA	TRBV18	TRBJ1-6	CASSLDRKNSPLHF	TGTGCCAGCTCACTAGACAGAAAAAATTCACCCCTCCACTTT
TRBD2	few	TRBV7-2	TRBJ2-7	CASSLVGTRGEQYF	TGTGCCAGCAGCTTAGTGGGGACTAGGGGCGAGCAGTACTTC
TRBD1	NA	TRBV5-1	TRBJ2-7	CASRDRAGYEQYF	TGCGCCAGTAGGGACAGGGCGGGCTACGAGCAGTACTTC
TRBD2	few	TRBV7-3	TRBJ2-1	CASSLEGTSGRYYNEQFF	TGTGCCAGCAGCTTAGAAGGGACTAGCGGGAGGTATTACAATGAGCAGTTCTTC
NA	few	TRBV11-2	TRBJ2-7	CASSLDAEAEQYF	TGTGCCAGCAGCTTAGACGCGGAGGCCGAGCAGTACTTC
NA	NA	TRBV2	TRBJ1-1	CASSGFYPKVTEAFF	TGTGCCAGCAGCGGTTTCTACCCTAAAGTTACTGAAGCTTTCTTT
NA	NA	TRBV6-6	TRBJ1-1	CASSQLSYLNTEAFF	TGTGCCAGCAGCCAATTGAGCTACCTGAACACTGAAGCTTTCTTT
NA	NA	TRBV12-5	TRBJ2-5	CASGFDSWGTQYF	TGTGCTAGTGGTTTCGACAGTTGGGGAACCCAGTACTTC